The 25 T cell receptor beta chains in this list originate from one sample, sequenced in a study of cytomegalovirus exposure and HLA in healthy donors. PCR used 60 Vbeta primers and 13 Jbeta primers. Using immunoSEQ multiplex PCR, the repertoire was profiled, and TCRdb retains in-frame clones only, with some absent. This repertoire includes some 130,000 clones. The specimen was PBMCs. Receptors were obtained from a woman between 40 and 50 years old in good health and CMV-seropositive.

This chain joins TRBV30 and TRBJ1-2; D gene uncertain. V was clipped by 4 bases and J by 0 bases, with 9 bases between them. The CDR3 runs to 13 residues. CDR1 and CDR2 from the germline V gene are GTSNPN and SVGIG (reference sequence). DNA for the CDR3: TGTGCCTGGACGGGGAAAGCTAACTATGGCTACACCTTC. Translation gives CAWTGKANYGYTF. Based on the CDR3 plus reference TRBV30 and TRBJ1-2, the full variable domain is SQTIHQWPATLVQPVGSPLSLECTVEGTSNPNLYWYRQAAGRGLQLLFYSVGIGQISSEVPQNLSASRPQDRQFILSSKKLLLSDSGFYLCAWTGKANYGYTFGSGTRLTVV.

The CDR3 spells CASSQDAGASRSSYEQYF. The CDR3 DNA reads as TGCGCCAGCAGCCAAGATGCTGGGGCTAGTCGAAGCTCCTACGAGCAGTACTTC. The gene calls are TRBV4-1 and TRBJ2-7; perhaps TRBD1 as D (5 bases). Trimming took off 0 bases at V and 0 bases at J, with 18 bases between the two ends. Germline assignment: CDR1 MGHRA and CDR2 YSYEKL. This CDR3 region has 18 residues.

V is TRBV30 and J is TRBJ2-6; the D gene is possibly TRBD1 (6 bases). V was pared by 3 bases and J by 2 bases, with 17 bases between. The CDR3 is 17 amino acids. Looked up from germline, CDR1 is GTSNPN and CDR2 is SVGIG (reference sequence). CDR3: CAWRRGRGTAGANVLTF. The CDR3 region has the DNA TGTGCCTGGAGGAGAGGCAGGGGTACGGCTGGGGCCAACGTCCTGACTTTC.

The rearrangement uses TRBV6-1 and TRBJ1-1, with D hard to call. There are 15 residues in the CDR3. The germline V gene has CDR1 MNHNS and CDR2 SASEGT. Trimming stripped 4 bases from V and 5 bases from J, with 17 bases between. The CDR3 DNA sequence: TGTGCCAGCAGTGCCACGGACGGACTCGGGACTGAAGCTTTCTTT. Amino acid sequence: CASSATDGLGTEAFF.

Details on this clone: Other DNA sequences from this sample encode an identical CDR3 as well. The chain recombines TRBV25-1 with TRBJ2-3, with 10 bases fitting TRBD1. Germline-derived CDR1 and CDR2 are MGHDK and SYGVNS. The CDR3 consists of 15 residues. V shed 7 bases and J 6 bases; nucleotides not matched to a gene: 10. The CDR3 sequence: CASKMGDRGTDTQYF. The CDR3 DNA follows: TGTGCCAGCAAAATGGGGGACAGGGGTACGGATACGCAGTATTTT.

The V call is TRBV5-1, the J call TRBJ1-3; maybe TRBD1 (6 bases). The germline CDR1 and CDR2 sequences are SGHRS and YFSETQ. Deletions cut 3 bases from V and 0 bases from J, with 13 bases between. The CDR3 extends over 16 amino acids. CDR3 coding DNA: TGCGCCAGCAGCTCAACGATACAGGGCTCTGGAAACACCATATATTTT. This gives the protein CASSSTIQGSGNTIYF. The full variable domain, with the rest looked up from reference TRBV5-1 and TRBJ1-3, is KAGVTQTPRYLIKTRGQQVTLSCSPISGHRSVSWYQQTPGQGLQFLFEYFSETQRNKGNFPGRFSGRQFSNSRSEMNVSTLELGDSALYLCASSSTIQGSGNTIYFGEGSWLTVV.

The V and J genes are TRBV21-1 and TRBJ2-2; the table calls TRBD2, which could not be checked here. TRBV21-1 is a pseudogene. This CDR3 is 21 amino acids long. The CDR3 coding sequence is TGTGCCAGCAAGCAAAAGGAGGTTCGGCGGATCGGCGAACAGAACACCGGGGAGCTGTTTTTT. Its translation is CASKQKEVRRIGEQNTGELFF.

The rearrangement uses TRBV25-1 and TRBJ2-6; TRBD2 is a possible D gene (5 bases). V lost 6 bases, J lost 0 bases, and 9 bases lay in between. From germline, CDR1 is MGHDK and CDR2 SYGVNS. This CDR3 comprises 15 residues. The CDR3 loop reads CASSDGISGANVLTF. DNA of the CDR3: TGTGCCAGCAGCGACGGGATCTCTGGGGCCAACGTCCTGACTTTC. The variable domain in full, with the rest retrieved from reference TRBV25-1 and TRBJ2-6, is EADIYQTPRYLVIGTGKKITLECSQTMGHDKMYWYQQDPGMELHLIHYSYGVNSTEKGDLSSESTVSRIRTEHFPLTLESARPSHTSQYLCASSDGISGANVLTFGAGSRLTVL.

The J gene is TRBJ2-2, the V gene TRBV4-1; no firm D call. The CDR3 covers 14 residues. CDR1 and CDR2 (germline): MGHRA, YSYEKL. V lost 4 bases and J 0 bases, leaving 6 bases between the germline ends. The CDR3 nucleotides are TGCGCCAGCAGCCCGACTTCGAACACCGGGGAGCTGTTTTTT. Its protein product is CASSPTSNTGELFF.

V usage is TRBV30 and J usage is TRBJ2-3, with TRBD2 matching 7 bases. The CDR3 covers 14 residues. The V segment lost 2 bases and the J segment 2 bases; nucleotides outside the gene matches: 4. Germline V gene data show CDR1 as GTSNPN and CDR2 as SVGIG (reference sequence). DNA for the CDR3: TGTGCCTGGAGTCCGACTAGCACCACAGATACGCAGTATTTT. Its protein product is CAWSPTSTTDTQYF. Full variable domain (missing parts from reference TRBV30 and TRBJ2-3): SQTIHQWPATLVQPVGSPLSLECTVEGTSNPNLYWYRQAAGRGLQLLFYSVGIGQISSEVPQNLSASRPQDRQFILSSKKLLLSDSGFYLCAWSPTSTTDTQYFGPGTRLTVL.

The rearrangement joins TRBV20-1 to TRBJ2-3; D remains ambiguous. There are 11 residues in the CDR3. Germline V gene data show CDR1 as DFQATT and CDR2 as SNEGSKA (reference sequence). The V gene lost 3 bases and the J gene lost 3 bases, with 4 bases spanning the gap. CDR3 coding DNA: TGCAGTGCTAGCCGGACAGATACGCAGTATTTT. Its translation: CSASRTDTQYF.

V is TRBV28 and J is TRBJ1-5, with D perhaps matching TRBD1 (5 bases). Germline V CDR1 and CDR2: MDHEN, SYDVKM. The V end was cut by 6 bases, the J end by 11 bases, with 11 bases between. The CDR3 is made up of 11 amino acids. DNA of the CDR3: TGTGCCAGCAGCCCGGGGGGTTCCCAGCATTTT. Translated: CASSPGGSQHF.

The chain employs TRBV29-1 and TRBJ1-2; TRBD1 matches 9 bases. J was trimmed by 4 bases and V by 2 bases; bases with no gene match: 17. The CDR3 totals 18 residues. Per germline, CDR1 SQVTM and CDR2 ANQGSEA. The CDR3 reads CSVEPPDPGTGSFYGYTF. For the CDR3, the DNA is TGCAGCGTTGAACCACCCGACCCAGGGACAGGGTCCTTCTATGGCTACACCTTC.

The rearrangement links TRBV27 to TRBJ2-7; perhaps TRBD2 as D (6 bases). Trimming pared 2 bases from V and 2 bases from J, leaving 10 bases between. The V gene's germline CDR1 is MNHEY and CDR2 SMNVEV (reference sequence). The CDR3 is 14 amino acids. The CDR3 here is CASSLGSGAYEQYF. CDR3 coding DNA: TGTGCCAGCAGTTTAGGGTCGGGGGCCTACGAGCAGTACTTC.

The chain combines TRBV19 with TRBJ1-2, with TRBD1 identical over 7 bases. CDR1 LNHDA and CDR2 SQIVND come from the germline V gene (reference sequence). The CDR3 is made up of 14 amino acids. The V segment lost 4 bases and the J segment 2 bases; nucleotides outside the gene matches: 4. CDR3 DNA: TGTGCCAGTAGTACGGGACAGCCAAACTATGGCTACACCTTC. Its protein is CASSTGQPNYGYTF.

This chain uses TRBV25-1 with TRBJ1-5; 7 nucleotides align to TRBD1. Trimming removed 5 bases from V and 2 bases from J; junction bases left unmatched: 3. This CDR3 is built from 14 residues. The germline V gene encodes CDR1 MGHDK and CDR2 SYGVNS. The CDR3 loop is CASSRTGGNQPQHF. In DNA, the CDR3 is TGTGCCAGCAGTCGCACAGGGGGCAATCAGCCCCAGCATTTT. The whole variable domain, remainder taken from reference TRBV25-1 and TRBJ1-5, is EADIYQTPRYLVIGTGKKITLECSQTMGHDKMYWYQQDPGMELHLIHYSYGVNSTEKGDLSSESTVSRIRTEHFPLTLESARPSHTSQYLCASSRTGGNQPQHFGDGTRLSIL.

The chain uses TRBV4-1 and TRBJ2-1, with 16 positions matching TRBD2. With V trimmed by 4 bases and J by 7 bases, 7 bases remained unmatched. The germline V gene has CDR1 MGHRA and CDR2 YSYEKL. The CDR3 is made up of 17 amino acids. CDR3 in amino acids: CASSLGTSGRAFNEQFF. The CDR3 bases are TGCGCCAGCAGCCTAGGGACTAGCGGGAGGGCCTTTAATGAGCAGTTCTTC.

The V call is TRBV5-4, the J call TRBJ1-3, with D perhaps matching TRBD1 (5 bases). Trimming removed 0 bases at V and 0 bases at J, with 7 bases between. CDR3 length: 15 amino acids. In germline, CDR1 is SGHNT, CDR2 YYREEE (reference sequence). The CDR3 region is CASSLEGYSGNTIYF. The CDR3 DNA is TGTGCCAGCAGCTTGGAGGGGTACTCTGGAAACACCATATATTTT.

CDR3 DNA: TGTGCCAGCAGTTTCCCAGGGGATGGCTCCCGTCGGAGCGACGAGCAGTACTTC. This sequence encodes CASSFPGDGSRRSDEQYF. V usage is TRBV28 and J usage is TRBJ2-7, with a weak D call TRBD1 (6 bases). Germline assignment: CDR1 MDHEN and CDR2 SYDVKM. The CDR3 loop spans 18 amino acids. V lost 3 bases to trimming and J lost 5 bases, with 26 bases between them.

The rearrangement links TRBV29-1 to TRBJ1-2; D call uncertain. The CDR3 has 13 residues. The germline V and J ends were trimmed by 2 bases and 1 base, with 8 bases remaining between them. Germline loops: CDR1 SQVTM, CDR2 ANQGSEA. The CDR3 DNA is TGCAGCGTTGAAAGCGCGAGTAACTATGGCTACACCTTC. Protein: CSVESASNYGYTF.

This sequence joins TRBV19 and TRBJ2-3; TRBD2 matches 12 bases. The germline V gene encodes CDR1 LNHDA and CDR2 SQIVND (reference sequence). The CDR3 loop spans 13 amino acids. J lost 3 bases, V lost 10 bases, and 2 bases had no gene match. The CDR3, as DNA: TGTGCCACCCTAGCGGGAGGGACAGATACGCAGTATTTT. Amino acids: CATLAGGTDTQYF. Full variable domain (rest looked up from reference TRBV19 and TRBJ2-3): DGGITQSPKYLFRKEGQNVTLSCEQNLNHDAMYWYRQDPGQGLRLIYYSQIVNDFQKGDIAEGYSVSREKKESFPLTVTSAQKNPTAFYLCATLAGGTDTQYFGPGTRLTVL.

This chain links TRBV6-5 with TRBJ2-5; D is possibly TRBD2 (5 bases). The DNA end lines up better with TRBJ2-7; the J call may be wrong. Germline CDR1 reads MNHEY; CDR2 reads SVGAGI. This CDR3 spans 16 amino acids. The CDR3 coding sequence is TGTGCCAGCAGTTACTCCGTACAGAGGGCGTTTTACGAGCAGTACTTC. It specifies CASSYSVQRAFYEQYF.

In nucleotides, the CDR3 is TGTGCCAGCAGCTTAGGGACTAGTGCGGATACGCAGTATTTT. Translation: CASSLGTSADTQYF. The J gene is TRBJ2-3, the V gene TRBV13; perhaps TRBD2 as D (6 bases). The CDR3 has 14 amino acids. V lost 0 bases, J lost 6 bases, and 10 bases lay in between. From germline, CDR1 is PRHDT and CDR2 FYEKMQ (reference sequence).

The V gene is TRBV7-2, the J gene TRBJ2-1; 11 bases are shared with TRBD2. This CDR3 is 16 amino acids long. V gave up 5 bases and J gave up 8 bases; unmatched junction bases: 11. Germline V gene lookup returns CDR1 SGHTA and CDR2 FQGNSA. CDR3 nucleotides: TGTGCCAGCAGCCCCCGACTAGCGGGACCACTCGATGAGCAGTTCTTC. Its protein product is CASSPRLAGPLDEQFF.

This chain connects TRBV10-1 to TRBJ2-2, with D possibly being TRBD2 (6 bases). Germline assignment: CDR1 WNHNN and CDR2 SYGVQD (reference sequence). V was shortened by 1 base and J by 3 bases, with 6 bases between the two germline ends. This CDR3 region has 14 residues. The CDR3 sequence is CASSEWGDTGELFF. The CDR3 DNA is TGCGCCAGCAGTGAGTGGGGGGACACCGGGGAGCTGTTTTTT.